The 21 T cell receptor beta chains in this list originate from one sample, sequenced in a study of response to subunit inactivated influenza vaccine. TCRdb recomputed calls from the RT-PCR reads with MiXCR, one row per CDR3 protein. The sample contains 550,000 to 650,000 distinct CDR3 sequences, roughly 12% of which appear only once. Sample: PBMCs from blood, taken on the day of vaccination. Receptor source: a man aged 50-59 years who received an inactivated influenza vaccine.

There are a few counts of this clonotype. The chain recombines TRBV5-1 with TRBJ2-1; D perhaps matches TRBD2 (6 bases). The ends were cut back, 2 bases at V and 0 bases at J, with 12 bases in the middle. The CDR3 has 16 residues. Germline CDR1 reads SGHRS; CDR2 reads YFSETQ. DNA of the CDR3: TGCGCCAGCAGCTTTGGCGGGATCAGCTCCTACAATGAGCAGTTCTTC. Its protein product is CASSFGGISSYNEQFF.

This clonotype has a handful of counts. V and J are TRBV12-3 or TRBV12-4 and TRBJ2-5, with TRBD1 matching 8 bases. Trimming at V came to 7 bases and at J to 5 bases, leaving 12 bases not matched to a gene. CDR3 length: 15 amino acids. CDR3 in DNA: TGTGCCAGCACCGCCCCAACGACAGGGGAGGAGACCCAGTACTTC. Its translation is CASTAPTTGEETQYF.

This clonotype has only a few counts. The chain employs TRBV2 and TRBJ2-7, with D perhaps given as TRBD1 or TRBD2 (5 bases each). The CDR3 extends over 17 amino acids. Trimming removed 6 bases from V and 7 bases from J, with 28 bases in between. Per the germline V gene, CDR1 is SNHLY and CDR2 is FYNNEI. The DNA for the CDR3 is TGTGCCAGCAGCGAACAGGAGACGCGTACCCTACGAGGGGAGCAGTACTTC. Translation gives CASSEQETRTLRGEQYF.

The chain is built from TRBV24-1 and TRBJ2-3; 8 bases map to TRBD1. V was pared by 4 bases and J by 0 bases, with 5 bases of the junction left unmatched. The CDR3 extends over 16 amino acids. Germline assignment: CDR1 KGHDR and CDR2 SFDVKD. The CDR3 sequence: CATSDPQGASTDTQYF. In nucleotides, the CDR3 is TGTGCCACCAGTGACCCGCAGGGGGCAAGCACAGATACGCAGTATTTT.

The chain carries TRBV19 and TRBJ1-6; the D gene is possibly TRBD1 (5 bases). The V gene's germline CDR1 is LNHDA and CDR2 SQIVND (reference sequence). Trimming pared 3 bases from V and 7 bases from J, leaving 13 bases between. The CDR3 is made up of 15 amino acids. CDR3 nucleotides: TGTGCCAGTAGTATTAAAGGGACGGCAAATTCACCCCTCCACTTT. Encoded protein: CASSIKGTANSPLHF.

The chain combines TRBV10-3 with TRBJ2-1; the D gene is possibly TRBD2 (6 bases). CDR1 and CDR2 from the germline V gene are ENHRY and SYGVKD. The length of the CDR3 is 13 residues. The V end was cut by 6 bases, the J end by 5 bases, with 11 bases between. The CDR3 protein is CAISPRENNEQFF. CDR3 nucleotide sequence: TGTGCCATCAGCCCGCGGGAAAACAATGAGCAGTTCTTC.

The genes are TRBV7-9 and TRBJ2-5, with 8 bases that match TRBD2. The trim removed 4 bases at V and 5 bases at J, leaving 6 bases unmatched. The CDR3 covers 14 residues. Germline assignment: CDR1 SEHNR and CDR2 FQNEAQ (reference sequence). The CDR3 nucleotides are TGTGCCAGCAGCTCCGGGACTAGTTTTGAGACCCAGTACTTC. Amino acids: CASSSGTSFETQYF.

The gene calls are TRBV10-3 and TRBJ2-1, with TRBD2 matching over 12 bases. J lost 6 bases, V lost 7 bases, and 4 bases had no gene match. Germline lookup yields CDR1 ENHRY and CDR2 SYGVKD. The CDR3 consists of 14 residues. Written as DNA, the CDR3 is TGTGCCATCATGACTAGCGGGAGTTTCAATGAGCAGTTCTTC. Its translation: CAIMTSGSFNEQFF.

This clonotype was observed a single time. The rearrangement uses TRBV30 and TRBJ1-1; D is possibly TRBD1 (5 bases). CDR1 GTSNPN and CDR2 SVGIG come from the germline V gene (reference sequence). V lost 0 bases, J lost 3 bases, and 11 bases lay in between. This CDR3 is 14 amino acids long. CDR3 nucleotides: TGTGCCTGGAGTGTCGGCGGGGGGGACACTGAAGCTTTCTTT. Its protein is CAWSVGGGDTEAFF.

In this sample, this clonotype turned up a few times. The genes are TRBV6-2 or TRBV6-3 and TRBJ2-2; 7 positions agree with TRBD1. V dropped 2 bases and J dropped 5; count of bases not matched to a gene: 5. The CDR3 has 15 amino acids. The germline V gene encodes CDR1 MNHEY and CDR2 SVGEGT. This CDR3 is CASSYRGPGTGELFF. The DNA for the CDR3 is TGTGCCAGCAGTTACAGGGGGCCGGGGACCGGGGAGCTGTTTTTT.

The genes are TRBV20-1 and TRBJ2-1; TRBD2 aligns across 7 bases. This CDR3 comprises 15 residues. Looked up from germline, CDR1 is DFQATT and CDR2 is SNEGSKA (reference sequence). V was clipped by 6 bases and J by 1 base; unmatched bases: 9. The DNA of the CDR3 is TGCAGTGCCCTCAGTCGCGGGAGTTCCTACAATGAGCAGTTCTTC. Translated, it gives CSALSRGSSYNEQFF.

This clonotype appeared a few times. The chain joins TRBV2 to TRBJ2-7; 9 positions agree with TRBD1. The CDR3 runs 13 residues. Germline loops: CDR1 SNHLY, CDR2 FYNNEI. The trim removed 7 bases at V and 9 bases at J, leaving 10 bases unmatched. CDR3 nucleotide sequence: TGTGCCAGCATCCGGGACAGGGACGACGGGCAGTACTTC. As protein: CASIRDRDDGQYF. Together with reference TRBV2 and TRBJ2-7, the CDR3 gives the full variable domain: EPEVTQTPSHQVTQMGQEVILRCVPISNHLYFYWYRQILGQKVEFLVSFYNNEISEKSEIFDDQFSVERPDGSNFTLKIRSTKLEDSAMYFCASIRDRDDGQYFGPGTRLTVT.

The sample holds a few counts of this clonotype. The gene calls are TRBV29-1 and TRBJ2-7; TRBD2 agrees at 12 bases. CDR1 SQVTM and CDR2 ANQGSEA come from the germline V gene. J lost 5 bases, V lost 8 bases, and 13 bases had no gene match. The CDR3 covers 15 residues. DNA for the CDR3: TGCAGCTACCGAGGGCTAGCGGGGGGGCCAGACGAGCAGTACTTC. The encoded protein is CSYRGLAGGPDEQYF.

Many counts were recorded for this clonotype. The chain uses TRBV12-3 or TRBV12-4 and TRBJ1-5; the D is unclear. Deletions cut 6 bases from V and 6 bases from J, with 9 bases between. The CDR3 contains 12 residues. The chain's CDR3 is CASRSLGQPQHF. Written as DNA, the CDR3 is TGTGCCAGCAGGTCTTTGGGTCAGCCCCAGCATTTT.

V gene TRBV29-1 combines with J gene TRBJ2-1, with D possibly matching TRBD2 (6 bases). Germline V gene sequence: CDR1 SQVTM, CDR2 ANQGSEA. Trimming took off 5 bases at V and 1 base at J, with 9 bases between the two ends. The CDR3 spans 13 residues. The CDR3 DNA reads TGCAGCGTTCCGACTAGGTCCTACAATGAGCAGTTCTTC. It is translated as CSVPTRSYNEQFF.

The CDR3 nucleotides read TGTGCCAGCAGTACACCGGGACTACTCACAGATACGCAGTATTTT. This codes for CASSTPGLLTDTQYF. V usage is TRBV2 and J usage is TRBJ2-3; 7 bases match TRBD2. The CDR3 consists of 15 residues. Trimming took 5 bases from V and 2 from J; bases not matched to a gene: 7. Germline V lookup: CDR1 SNHLY, CDR2 FYNNEI.

This clonotype was seen more than once but under ten times. V gene TRBV5-5 combines with J gene TRBJ2-5, with 10 positions matching TRBD2. Germline CDR1 SGHKS, CDR2 YYEKEE (reference sequence). Germline trimming cut 3 bases from V and 0 bases from J; bases unmatched to any gene: 2. This CDR3 is built from 15 residues. The CDR3 region has the DNA TGTGCCAGCAGCTCAGCGGGAGGGTACCAAGAGACCCAGTACTTC. It specifies CASSSAGGYQETQYF.

This clonotype showed up just a few times. This sequence joins TRBV12-3 or TRBV12-4 and TRBJ2-6; D is unresolved. This CDR3 has 16 residues. The V end lost 3 bases, the J end lost 2 bases, and 11 bases lay between the germline ends. The CDR3 protein is CASSFDRRAGANVLTF. The CDR3 region has the DNA TGTGCCAGCAGTTTTGACCGACGGGCTGGGGCCAACGTCCTGACTTTC.

This clonotype was seen ten or more times. The chain joins TRBV24-1 to TRBJ1-5; D ambiguous. The germline V gene encodes CDR1 KGHDR and CDR2 SFDVKD. The CDR3 has 15 residues. V gave up 0 bases and J gave up 1 base, with 6 bases separating them. CDR3 DNA: TGTGCCACCAGTGATTTGGCCTTCAGCAATCAGCCCCAGCATTTT. This encodes CATSDLAFSNQPQHF.

This clonotype was seen more than once but under ten times. This chain joins TRBV6-2 or TRBV6-3 and TRBJ1-2; D is unclear. V lost 2 bases and J lost 4, with 8 bases in between. Per germline, CDR1 MNHEY and CDR2 SVGEGT. There are 13 residues in the CDR3. CDR3 coding DNA: TGTGCCAGCAGTTACAGTGAGACCTATGGCTACACCTTC. Translated: CASSYSETYGYTF.

This chain links TRBV7-3 with TRBJ2-4; no definite D call. Trimming stripped 3 bases from V and 5 bases from J, with 8 bases between. There are 13 residues in the CDR3. The germline V gene has CDR1 SGHTA and CDR2 FQGTGA. Here the CDR3 DNA reads TGTGCCAGCAGCTTCAAGGGTGAAAACATTCAGTACTTC. This codes for CASSFKGENIQYF. Full variable domain (outside the CDR3, taken from reference TRBV7-3 and TRBJ2-4): GAGVSQTPSNKVTEKGKYVELRCDPISGHTALYWYRQSLGQGPEFLIYFQGTGAADDSGLPNDRFFAVRPEGSVSTLKIQRTERGDSAVYLCASSFKGENIQYFGAGTRLSVL.